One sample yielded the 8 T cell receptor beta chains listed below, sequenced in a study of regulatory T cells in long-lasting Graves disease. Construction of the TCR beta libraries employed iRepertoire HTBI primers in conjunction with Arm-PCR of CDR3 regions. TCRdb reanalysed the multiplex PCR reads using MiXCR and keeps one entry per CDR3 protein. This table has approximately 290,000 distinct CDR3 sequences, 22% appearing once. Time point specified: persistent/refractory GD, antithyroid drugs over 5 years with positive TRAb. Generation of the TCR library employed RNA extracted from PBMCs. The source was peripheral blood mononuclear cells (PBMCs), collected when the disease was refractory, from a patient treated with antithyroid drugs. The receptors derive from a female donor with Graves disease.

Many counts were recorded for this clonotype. CDR3 protein: CSAPGLTPYEQYF. DNA of the CDR3: TGCAGTGCACCAGGACTGACTCCCTACGAGCAGTACTTC. V gene TRBV20-1 combines with J gene TRBJ2-7; D might be TRBD2 (5 bases). Trimming shortened V by 6 bases and J by 2 bases, and 14 bases separated the two germline ends. In germline, CDR1 is DFQATT, CDR2 SNEGSKA (reference sequence). This CDR3 has 13 residues.

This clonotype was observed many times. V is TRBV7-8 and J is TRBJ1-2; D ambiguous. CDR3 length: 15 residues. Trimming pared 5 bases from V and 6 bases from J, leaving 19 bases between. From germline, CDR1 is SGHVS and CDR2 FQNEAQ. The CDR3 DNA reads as TGTGCCAGCAGCATTCACGGACGGGAGCGCAATGGCTACACCTTC. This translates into CASSIHGRERNGYTF.

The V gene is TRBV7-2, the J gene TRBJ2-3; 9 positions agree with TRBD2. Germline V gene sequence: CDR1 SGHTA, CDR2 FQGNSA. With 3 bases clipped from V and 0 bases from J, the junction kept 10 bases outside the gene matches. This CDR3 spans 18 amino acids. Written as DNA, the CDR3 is TGTGCCAGCAGCTTCCCGGGACTAGCTGGTATCAGCACAGATACGCAGTATTTT. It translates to CASSFPGLAGISTDTQYF.

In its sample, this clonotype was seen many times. CDR3 nucleotide sequence: TGTGCCAGCAGTGATAACCCCAGGCGAGAGACCCAGTACTTC. Amino acids: CASSDNPRRETQYF. The chain uses TRBV6-1 and TRBJ2-5; no clear D. The CDR3 extends over 14 amino acids. Germline-derived CDR1 and CDR2 are MNHNS and SASEGT. V shed 3 bases and J shed 4 bases, with 12 bases lying between them.

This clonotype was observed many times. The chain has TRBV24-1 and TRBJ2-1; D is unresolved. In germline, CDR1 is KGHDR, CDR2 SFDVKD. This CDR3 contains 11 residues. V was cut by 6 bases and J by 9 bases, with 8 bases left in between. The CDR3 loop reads CATSTSLEQFF. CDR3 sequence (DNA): TGTGCCACCAGTACGTCCCTTGAGCAGTTCTTC.

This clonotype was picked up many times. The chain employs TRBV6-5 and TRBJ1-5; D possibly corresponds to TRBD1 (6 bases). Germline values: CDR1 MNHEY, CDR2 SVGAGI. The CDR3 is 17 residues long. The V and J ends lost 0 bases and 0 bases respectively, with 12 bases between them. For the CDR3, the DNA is TGTGCCAGCAGTTACTCGGGGACATACTATAGCAATCAGCCCCAGCATTTT. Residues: CASSYSGTYYSNQPQHF.

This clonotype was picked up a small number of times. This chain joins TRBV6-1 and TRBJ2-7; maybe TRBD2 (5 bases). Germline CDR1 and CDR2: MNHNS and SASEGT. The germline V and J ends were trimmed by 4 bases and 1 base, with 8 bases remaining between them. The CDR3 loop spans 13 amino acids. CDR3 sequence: CASSAPGSYEQYF. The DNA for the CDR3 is TGTGCCAGCAGTGCGCCGGGGTCCTACGAGCAGTACTTC.

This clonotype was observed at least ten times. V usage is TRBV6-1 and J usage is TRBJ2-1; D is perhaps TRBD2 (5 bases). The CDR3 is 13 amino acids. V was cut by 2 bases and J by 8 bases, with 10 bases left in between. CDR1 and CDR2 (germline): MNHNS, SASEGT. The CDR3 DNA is TGTGCCAGCAGTGAAAGAGGGTGGGATGAGCAGTTCTTC. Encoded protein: CASSERGWDEQFF.